The clone carrying this T cell receptor beta chain appeared a single time. Its target is not known. Primers included in the PCR were 60 Vbeta and 13 Jbeta primers. Sequencing used immunoSEQ multiplex PCR; TCRdb keeps in-frame clones, though not all of them. In the table there are 200,000 or so clones, approximately 81% of which are singletons. This sample was taken from a study of cytomegalovirus exposure and HLA in healthy donors. Overall study: HLA-typed donors were the source of 82 million or so unique TCRs, which an early data release held. Falling in the Caucasian-associated ancestry cluster were about 82% of 350 to 400 genotyped donors.

The CDR3 extends over 15 amino acids. Germline values: CDR1 SGHDN, CDR2 FVKESK. V was shortened by 4 bases and J by 4 bases, with 16 bases between the two germline ends. Study observations and caveats: In vitro checks showed that a few CMV-associated chains really do target CMV antigens. Most sequenced TCRs were rare (though some public TCRs occurred in many donors).

The sequencing input was PBMCs. The rearrangement uses TRBV14 and TRBJ1-1; D may be TRBD1 (5 bases). This TCR was recovered from a boy younger than 18 in good health and CMV-seronegative. The CDR3 coding sequence is TGTGCCAGCAGCCCCGAGACAGTTTCTATCACTGAAGCTTTCTTT. It yields the protein CASSPETVSITEAFF.